Listed here are 3 T cell receptor beta chains from one sample, sequenced in a study of beta chain features in type 1 diabetes. Of the isolated RNA, all was reverse transcribed, and so the sequenced material was expressed TCRB transcripts. The assay was immunoSEQ multiplex PCR, and TCRdb's table has in-frame clones only and misses some. The table shows 450,000 or so clones, with about an eighth occurring only once. The source material was naive CD4+ T cells from blood. The source of these receptors is a woman between 18 and 30 years old in good health.

This clone turned up a few times. The rearrangement links TRBV7-2 to TRBJ1-2; perhaps TRBD1 as D (5 bases). Trimming cost V 1 base and J 6 bases, with 15 bases left between them. The CDR3 extends over 15 amino acids. CDR1 is SGHTA, CDR2 FQGNSA, per germline. CDR3: CASSLGYQGVDGYTF. The CDR3 DNA is TGTGCCAGCAGCTTAGGTTATCAGGGAGTTGATGGCTACACCTTC.

The V and J genes are TRBV5-1 and TRBJ2-3; D remains ambiguous. V was cut by 0 bases and J by 1 base, with 6 bases left in between. The CDR3 spans 14 residues. Germline V gene sequence: CDR1 SGHRS, CDR2 YFSETQ. The CDR3 reads CASSLVSGTDTQYF. The CDR3 nucleotides are TGCGCCAGCAGCTTGGTGTCAGGCACAGATACGCAGTATTTT.

The chain links TRBV5-1 to TRBJ2-3; TRBD1 might be the D (6 bases). CDR3 length: 14 residues. Germline assignment: CDR1 SGHRS and CDR2 YFSETQ. The V and J ends lost 0 bases and 4 bases respectively, with 9 bases between them. CDR3 in DNA: TGCGCCAGCAGCTTGGCCGCAGGGGCAGATACGCAGTATTTT. As protein: CASSLAAGADTQYF.